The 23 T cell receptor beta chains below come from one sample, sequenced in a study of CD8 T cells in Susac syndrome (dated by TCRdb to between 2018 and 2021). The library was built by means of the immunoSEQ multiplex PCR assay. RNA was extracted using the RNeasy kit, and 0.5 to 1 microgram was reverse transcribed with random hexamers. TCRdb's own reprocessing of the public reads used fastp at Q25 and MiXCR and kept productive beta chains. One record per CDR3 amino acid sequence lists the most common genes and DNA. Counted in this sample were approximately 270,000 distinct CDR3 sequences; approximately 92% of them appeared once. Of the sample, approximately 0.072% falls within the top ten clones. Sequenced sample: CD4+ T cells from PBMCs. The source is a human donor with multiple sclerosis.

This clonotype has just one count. The CDR3 protein is CASSHPSPGLAGTADTQYF. For the CDR3, the DNA is TGTGCCAGCAGCCACCCCAGCCCGGGACTAGCGGGAACCGCAGATACGCAGTATTTT. The J gene is TRBJ2-3, the V gene TRBV6-1; 13 nucleotides agree with TRBD2. The germline CDR1 and CDR2 sequences are MNHNS and SASEGT. CDR3 length equals 19 residues. J was trimmed by 4 bases and V by 6 bases; bases with no gene match: 16.

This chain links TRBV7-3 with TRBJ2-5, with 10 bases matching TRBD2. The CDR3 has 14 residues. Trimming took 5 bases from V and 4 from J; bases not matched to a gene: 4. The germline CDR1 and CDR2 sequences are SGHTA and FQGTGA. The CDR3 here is CASSPSGGRETQYF. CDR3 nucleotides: TGTGCCAGCAGCCCTAGCGGGGGCAGAGAGACCCAGTACTTC.

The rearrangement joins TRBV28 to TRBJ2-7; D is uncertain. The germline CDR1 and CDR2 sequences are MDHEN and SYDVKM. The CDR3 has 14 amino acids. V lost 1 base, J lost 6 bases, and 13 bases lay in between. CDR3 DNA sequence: TGTGCCAGCAGTTTATTCGGGCTGCCGGGCGAGCAGTACGTC. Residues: CASSLFGLPGEQYV.

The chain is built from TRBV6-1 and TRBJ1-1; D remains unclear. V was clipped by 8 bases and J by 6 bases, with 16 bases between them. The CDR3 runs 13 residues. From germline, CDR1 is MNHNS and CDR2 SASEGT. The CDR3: CASVRKIGAEAFF. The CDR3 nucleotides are TGTGCCAGCGTACGTAAGATCGGGGCTGAAGCTTTCTTT.

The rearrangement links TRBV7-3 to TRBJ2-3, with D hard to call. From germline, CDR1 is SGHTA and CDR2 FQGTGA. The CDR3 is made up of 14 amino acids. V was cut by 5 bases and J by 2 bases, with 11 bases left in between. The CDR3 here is CASSRVGSTDTQYF. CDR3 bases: TGTGCCAGCAGCCGGGTGGGTTCCACAGATACGCAGTATTTT.

The chain's CDR3 is CASSLEGVETQYF. The CDR3 nucleotides read TGCGCCAGCAGCTTGGAGGGCGTAGAGACCCAGTACTTC. The chain combines TRBV5-1 with TRBJ2-5; D unclear. This CDR3 region has 13 residues. Germline-derived CDR1 and CDR2 are SGHRS and YFSETQ. V was trimmed by 0 bases and J by 4 bases, leaving 7 bases between them.

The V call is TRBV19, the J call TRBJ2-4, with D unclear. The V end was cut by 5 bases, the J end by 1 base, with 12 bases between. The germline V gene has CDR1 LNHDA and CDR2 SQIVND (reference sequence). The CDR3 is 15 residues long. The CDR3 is CASSRPIGAKNIQYF. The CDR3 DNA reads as TGTGCCAGTAGTCGGCCCATTGGCGCCAAAAACATTCAGTACTTC. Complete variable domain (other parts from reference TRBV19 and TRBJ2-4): DGGITQSPKYLFRKEGQNVTLSCEQNLNHDAMYWYRQDPGQGLRLIYYSQIVNDFQKGDIAEGYSVSREKKESFPLTVTSAQKNPTAFYLCASSRPIGAKNIQYFGAGTRLSVL.

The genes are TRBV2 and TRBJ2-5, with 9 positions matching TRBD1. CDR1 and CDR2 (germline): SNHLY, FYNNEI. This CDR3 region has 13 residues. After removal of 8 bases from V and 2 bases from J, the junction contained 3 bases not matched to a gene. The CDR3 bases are TGTGCCAGCGGAGGACAGGGGCAAGAGACCCAGTACTTC. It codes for CASGGQGQETQYF.

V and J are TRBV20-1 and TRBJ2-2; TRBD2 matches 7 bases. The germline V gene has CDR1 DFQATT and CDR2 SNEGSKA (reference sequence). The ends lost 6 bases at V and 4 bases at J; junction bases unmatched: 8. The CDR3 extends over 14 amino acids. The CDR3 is CSARLALGTGELFF. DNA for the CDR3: TGCAGTGCCAGACTAGCTCTGGGCACCGGGGAGCTGTTTTTT.

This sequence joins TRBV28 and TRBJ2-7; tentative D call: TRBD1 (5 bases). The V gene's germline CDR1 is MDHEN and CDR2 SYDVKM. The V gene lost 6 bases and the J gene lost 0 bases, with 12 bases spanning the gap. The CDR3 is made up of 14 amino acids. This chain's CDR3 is CASSLTVFSYEQYF. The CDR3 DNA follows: TGTGCCAGCAGCCTGACAGTGTTCTCCTACGAGCAGTACTTC.

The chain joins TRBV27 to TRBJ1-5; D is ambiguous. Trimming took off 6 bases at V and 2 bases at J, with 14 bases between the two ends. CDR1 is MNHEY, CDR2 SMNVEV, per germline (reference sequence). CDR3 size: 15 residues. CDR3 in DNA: TGTGCCAGCAGACCATCCATTGACGGCAATCAGCCCCAGCATTTT. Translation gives CASRPSIDGNQPQHF.

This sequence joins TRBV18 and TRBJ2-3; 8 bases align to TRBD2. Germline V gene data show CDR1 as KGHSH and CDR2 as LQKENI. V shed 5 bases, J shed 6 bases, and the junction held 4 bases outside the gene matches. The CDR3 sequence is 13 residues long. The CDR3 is CASSAAGADTQYF. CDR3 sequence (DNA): TGTGCCAGCTCAGCAGCGGGAGCGGATACGCAGTATTTT.

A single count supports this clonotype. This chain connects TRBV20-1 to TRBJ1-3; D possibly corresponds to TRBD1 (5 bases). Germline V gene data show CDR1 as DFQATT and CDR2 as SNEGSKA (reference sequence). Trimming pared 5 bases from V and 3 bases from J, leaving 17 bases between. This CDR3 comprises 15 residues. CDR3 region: CSAAREAGSGNTIYF. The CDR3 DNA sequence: TGCAGTGCTGCCCGGGAGGCAGGGAGTGGAAACACCATATATTTT.

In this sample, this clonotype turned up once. This chain's CDR3 is CASSSRTAGGEQYF. The CDR3 nucleotides read TGTGCCAGCAGCTCAAGGACTGCAGGGGGGGAGCAGTACTTC. The rearrangement links TRBV7-8 to TRBJ2-7; perhaps TRBD1 as D (7 bases). Trimming took off 4 bases at V and 7 bases at J, with 17 bases between the two ends. This CDR3 has 14 residues. Germline V gene sequence: CDR1 SGHVS, CDR2 FQNEAQ.

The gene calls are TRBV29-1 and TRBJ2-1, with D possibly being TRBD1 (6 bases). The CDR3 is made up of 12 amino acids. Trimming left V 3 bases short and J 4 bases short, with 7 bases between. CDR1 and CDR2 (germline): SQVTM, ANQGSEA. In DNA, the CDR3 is TGCAGCGTTGACGGACAGTACAATGAGCAGTTCTTC. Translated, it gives CSVDGQYNEQFF.

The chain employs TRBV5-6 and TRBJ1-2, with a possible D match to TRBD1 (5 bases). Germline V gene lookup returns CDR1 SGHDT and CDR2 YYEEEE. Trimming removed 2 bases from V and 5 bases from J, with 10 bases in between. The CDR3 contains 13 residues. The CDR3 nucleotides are TGTGCCAGCAGCTTCCAGGGCGGGTATGGCTACACCTTC. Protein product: CASSFQGGYGYTF.

CDR3: CASSTDPGGPLHF. The CDR3 DNA follows: TGTGCCAGCAGCACGGACCCAGGGGGGCCCCTCCACTTT. This chain connects TRBV5-4 to TRBJ1-6, with 7 bases identical to TRBD1. The trim removed 4 bases at V and 13 bases at J, leaving 8 bases unmatched. The CDR3 is made up of 13 amino acids. Germline V CDR1 and CDR2: SGHNT, YYREEE (reference sequence).

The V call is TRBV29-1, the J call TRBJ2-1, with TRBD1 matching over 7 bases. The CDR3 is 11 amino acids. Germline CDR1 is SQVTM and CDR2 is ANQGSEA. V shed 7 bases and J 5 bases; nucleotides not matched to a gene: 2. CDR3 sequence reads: CSAGTDNEQFF. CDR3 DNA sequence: TGCAGCGCTGGGACAGACAATGAGCAGTTCTTC.

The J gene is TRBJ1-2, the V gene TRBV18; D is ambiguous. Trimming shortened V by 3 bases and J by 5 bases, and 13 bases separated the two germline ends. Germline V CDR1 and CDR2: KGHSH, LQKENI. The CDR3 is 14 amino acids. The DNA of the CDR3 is TGTGCCAGCTCACCCCCAGGAGGGTGGTATGGCTACACCTTC. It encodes CASSPPGGWYGYTF.

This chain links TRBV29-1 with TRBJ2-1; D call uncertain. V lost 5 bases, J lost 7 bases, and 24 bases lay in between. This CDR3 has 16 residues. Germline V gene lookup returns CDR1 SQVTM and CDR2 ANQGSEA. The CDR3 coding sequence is TGCAGCGTTATTGAAGGTGGTACAGTAGCTGGTAATGAGCAGTTCTTC. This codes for CSVIEGGTVAGNEQFF.

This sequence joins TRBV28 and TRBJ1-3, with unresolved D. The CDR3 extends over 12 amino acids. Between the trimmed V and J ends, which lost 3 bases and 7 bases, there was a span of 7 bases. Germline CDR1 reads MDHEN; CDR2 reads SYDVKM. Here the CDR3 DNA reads TGTGCCAGCAGTTTTACCCGTAACACCATATATTTT. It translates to CASSFTRNTIYF.

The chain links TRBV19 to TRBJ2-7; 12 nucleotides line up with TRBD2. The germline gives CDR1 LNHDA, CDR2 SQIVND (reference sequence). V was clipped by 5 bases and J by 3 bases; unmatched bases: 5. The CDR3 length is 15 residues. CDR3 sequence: CASSQLAGGLYEQYF. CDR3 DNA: TGTGCCAGTAGTCAACTAGCGGGGGGCCTCTACGAGCAGTACTTC.

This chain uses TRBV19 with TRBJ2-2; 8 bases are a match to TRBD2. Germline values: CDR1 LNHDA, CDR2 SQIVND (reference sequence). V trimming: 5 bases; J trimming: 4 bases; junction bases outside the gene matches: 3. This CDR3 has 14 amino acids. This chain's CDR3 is CASSVLAGTGELFF. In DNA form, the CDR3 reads TGTGCCAGTAGTGTTCTAGCGGGCACCGGGGAGCTGTTTTTT.